This TCR beta chain stems from a study of technical replicates of blood from a handful of donors. The assay was immunoSEQ multiplex PCR, and TCRdb's table has in-frame clones only and misses some. The table shows tens of thousands of clones, with approximately 84% occurring only once. The CDR3 contains 16 residues. Germline trimming cut 6 bases from V and 5 bases from J; bases unmatched to any gene: 9. Germline lookup yields CDR1 SEHNR and CDR2 FQNEAQ (reference sequence). The material sequenced was PBMCs. This TCR came from a human donor in good health. Some clones in this sample may be carry-over from other donors' samples. The gene calls are TRBV7-9 and TRBJ2-1; 11 bases line up with TRBD1. The CDR3 nucleotides read TGTGCCAGCAGTTTCAGGACAGGGGGCTTCCACAATGAGCAGTTCTTC. It translates to CASSFRTGGFHNEQFF.